Included here is one T cell receptor beta chain sequence, with context. The antigen is unknown. Other DNA sequences in the same sample also yield this CDR3. This entry comes from a study of CD8 T cell repertoires and HIV-1 epitope variants. In the study overall: Controls included no peptide, Ebola AY9 epitope, and a CMV, EBV, flu pool. An uncultured baseline aliquot held 1M T cells.

Method: immunoSEQ multiplex PCR; TCRdb's copy keeps in-frame clones and lacks some. The table records over 4,000 clones, less than 75% of them present only once. Trimming removed 1 base from V and 0 bases from J, with 4 bases in between. CDR3 size: 13 residues. Germline V gives CDR1 SGHDN, CDR2 FVKESK. The sequence came from a male donor with HIV. Specimen: cultured CD8+ T cells derived from PBMCs. The V and J genes are TRBV14 and TRBJ2-7; D is uncertain. The CDR3 here is CASSQVVSYEQYF. In DNA form, the CDR3 reads TGTGCCAGCAGCCAAGTCGTCTCCTACGAGCAGTACTTC.